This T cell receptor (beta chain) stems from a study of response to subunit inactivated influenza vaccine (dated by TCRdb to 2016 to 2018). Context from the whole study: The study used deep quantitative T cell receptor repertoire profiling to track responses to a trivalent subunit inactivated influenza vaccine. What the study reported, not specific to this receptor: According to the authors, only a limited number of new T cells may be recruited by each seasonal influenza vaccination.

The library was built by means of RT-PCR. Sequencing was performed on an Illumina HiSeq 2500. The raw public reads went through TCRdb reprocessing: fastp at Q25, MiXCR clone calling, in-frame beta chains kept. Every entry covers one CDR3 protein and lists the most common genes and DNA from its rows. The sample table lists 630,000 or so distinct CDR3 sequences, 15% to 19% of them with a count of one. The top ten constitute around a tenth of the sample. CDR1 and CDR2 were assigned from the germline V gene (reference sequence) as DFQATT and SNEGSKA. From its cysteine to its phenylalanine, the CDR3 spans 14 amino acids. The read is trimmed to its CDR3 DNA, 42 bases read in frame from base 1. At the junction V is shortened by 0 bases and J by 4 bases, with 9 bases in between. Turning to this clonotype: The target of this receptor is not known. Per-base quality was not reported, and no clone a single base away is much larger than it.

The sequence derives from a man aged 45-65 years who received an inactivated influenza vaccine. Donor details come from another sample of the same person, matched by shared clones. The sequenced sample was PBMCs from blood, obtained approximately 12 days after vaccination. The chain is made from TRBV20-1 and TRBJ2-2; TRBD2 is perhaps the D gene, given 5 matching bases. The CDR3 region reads CSARDHAGTGELFF. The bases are TGCAGTGCTAGAGATCACGCGGGCACCGGGGAGCTGTTTTTT.